This T cell receptor (beta chain) was sequenced during a study of blood T cells in healthy people across ages. For the second PCR, which ran for about 7 to 11 cycles, a sample-barcoded 5' primer and a J-beta primer mix were used. TCRdb fed the 5' RACE reads into MiXCR, producing one record per CDR3 protein. The data show 2 million or so distinct CDR3 sequences, roughly 49% seen once. The CDR3 consists of 15 residues. The V gene's germline CDR1 is MNHEY and CDR2 SVGAGI. The V and J ends lost 5 bases and 6 bases, in that order; junction bases with no gene match: 9. This chain links TRBV6-5 with TRBJ1-5; 8 nucleotides align to TRBD1. The sequenced sample consisted of blood. This clonotype originated in a woman in her thirties or forties in good health. The CDR3 protein is CASSTGGSLRQPQHF. The DNA for the CDR3 is TGTGCCAGCAGTACAGGGGGAAGTTTACGTCAGCCCCAGCATTTT.